This T cell receptor (beta chain) was profiled in a study of low-dose radiotherapy and immunotherapy resistance in tumors. Primers targeting TRAV and TRBV primed first-strand cDNA, covering alpha and beta chains. PCR amplification of the TCRs was performed with Phusion for 20 PCR cycles, and it relied on a constant-region primer together with a V-primer adapter. In vitro transcription amplified isolated mRNA. One entry per CDR3 protein, called by TCRdb with MiXCR from the reads. The sample carries roughly 17,000 distinct CDR3 sequences, around two thirds recorded once. Germline V gene data show CDR1 as SGHTA and CDR2 as FQGNSA. Trimming stripped 5 bases from V and 5 bases from J, with 15 bases between. The CDR3 covers 14 residues.

The TCR sequence derives from a human donor with advanced metastatic prostate, ovarian, gallbladder or colorectal cancer (not recorded which). This table probably holds off-target reads from a library built for another chain. The V and J genes are TRBV7-2 and TRBJ1-1; a possible D gene is TRBD1 (5 bases). In DNA, the CDR3 is TGTGCCAGCAGCAAACCGGGGGGATGGACTGAAGCTTTCTTT. This gives the protein CASSKPGGWTEAFF.